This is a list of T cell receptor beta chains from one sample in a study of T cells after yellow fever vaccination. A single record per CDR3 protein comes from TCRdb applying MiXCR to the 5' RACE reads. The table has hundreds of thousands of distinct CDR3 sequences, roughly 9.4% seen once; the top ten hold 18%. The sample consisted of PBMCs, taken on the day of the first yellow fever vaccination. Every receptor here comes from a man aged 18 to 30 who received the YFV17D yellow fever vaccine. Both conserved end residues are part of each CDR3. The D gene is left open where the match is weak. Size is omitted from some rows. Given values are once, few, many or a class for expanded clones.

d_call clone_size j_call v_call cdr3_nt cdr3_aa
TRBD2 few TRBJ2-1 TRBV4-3 TGCGCCAGCAGCCAGGGGACTAGTCGGTACAATGAGCAGTTCTTC CASSQGTSRYNEQFF
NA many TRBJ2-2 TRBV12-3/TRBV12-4 TGTGCCAGCAGCCTAAAACGGGCCACCGGGGAGCTGTTTTTT CASSLKRATGELFF
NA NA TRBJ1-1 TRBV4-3 TGCGCCAGCAGCCAAGACGGGCGGGTAGCTTTCTTT CASSQDGRVAFF
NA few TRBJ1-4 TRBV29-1 TGCAGCGTTGGGGGGCAGGCGGGAAAGGAGGAAAAACTGTTTTTT CSVGGQAGKEEKLFF
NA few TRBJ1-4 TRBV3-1 TGTGCCAGCAGTCTCGACAGTACCTCGAATGAAAAACTGTTTTTT CASSLDSTSNEKLFF
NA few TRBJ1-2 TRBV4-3 TGCGCCAGCAGCCAAGTAAGACAACTTACTGGCTACACCTTC CASSQVRQLTGYTF
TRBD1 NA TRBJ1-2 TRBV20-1 TGCAGTGCTAGAGGGACAGGGAATTTTCGGGGCTACACCTTC CSARGTGNFRGYTF
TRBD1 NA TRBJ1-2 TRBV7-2 TGTGCCAGCAGCCAGGGACAGCGCTATGGCTACACCTTC CASSQGQRYGYTF
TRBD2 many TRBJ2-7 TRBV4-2 TGTGCCAGCAGCCAAGGACTAGCGGGGGCCTACGAGCAGTACTTC CASSQGLAGAYEQYF
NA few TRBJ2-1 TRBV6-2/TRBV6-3 TGTGCCAGCAGGCAGGGTGGCGGTGAGCAGTTCTTC CASRQGGGEQFF
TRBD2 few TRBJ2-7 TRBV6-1 TGTGCCAGCACGTCCTCCGGGACTAGCGGCTCCTACGAGCAGTACTTC CASTSSGTSGSYEQYF
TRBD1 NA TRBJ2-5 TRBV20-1 TGCAGTGCTAGAGTCTTCGGCAGGGGGCTTAAGGAGACCCAGTACTTC CSARVFGRGLKETQYF
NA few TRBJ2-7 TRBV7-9 TGTGCCAGCAGCTCCCCTAGCAATTACGAGCAGTACTTC CASSSPSNYEQYF
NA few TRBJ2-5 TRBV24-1 TGTGCCACCGACCTAGGAGGGACCCAGTACTTC CATDLGGTQYF
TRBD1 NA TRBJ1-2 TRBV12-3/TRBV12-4 TGTGCCAGCAGTTTTCGGACAGGGGGCTTGGTTTATGGCTACACCTTC CASSFRTGGLVYGYTF
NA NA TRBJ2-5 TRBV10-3 TGTGCCATCAGTGAGTCGGCAGGGCGAGAGACCCAGTACTTC CAISESAGRETQYF
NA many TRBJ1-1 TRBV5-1 TGCGCCAGCAGCTTGGCTTTGGCCACTGAAGCTTTCTTT CASSLALATEAFF
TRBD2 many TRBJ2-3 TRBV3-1 TGTGCCAGCAGCTCGAAGGGGCTAGCGGAGTCAGATACGCAGTATTTT CASSSKGLAESDTQYF
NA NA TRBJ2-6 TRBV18 TGTGCCAGCTCACCGGAGCAGGGGCGATCTGGGGCCAACGTCCTGACTTTC CASSPEQGRSGANVLTF
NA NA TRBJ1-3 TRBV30 TGTGCCTGGAGTGGCGGGGGCCCTAACTCTGGAAACACCATATATTTT CAWSGGGPNSGNTIYF
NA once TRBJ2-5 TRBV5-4 TGTGCCAGCAGCTTGGCGGATAGAGAGACCCAGTACTTC CASSLADRETQYF
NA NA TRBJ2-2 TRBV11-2 TGTGCCAGCAGCTCCCCGGTGGGGGGAACCGGGGAGCTGTTTTTT CASSSPVGGTGELFF
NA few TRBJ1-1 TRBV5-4 TGTGCCAGCAGCCCATTGGACGGACAGAACACTGAAGCTTTCTTT CASSPLDGQNTEAFF
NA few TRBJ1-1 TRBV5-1 TGCGCCAGCAGCTTGGAATGGGGCCACACTGAAGCTTTCTTT CASSLEWGHTEAFF
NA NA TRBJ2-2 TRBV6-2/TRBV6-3 TGTGCCAGCAGTTTGTCTAGCAACACCGGGGAGCTGTTTTTT CASSLSSNTGELFF
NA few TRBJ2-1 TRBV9 TGTGCCAGCAGCGGTCAGGTGTACAATGAGCAGTTCTTC CASSGQVYNEQFF
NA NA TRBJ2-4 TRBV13 TGTGCCAGCAGTTTACGGGGAAACATTCAGTACTTC CASSLRGNIQYF